Listed here are 15 T cell receptor beta chains from one sample, sequenced in a study of blood T cell repertoires in COVID-19. Sequenced by immunoSEQ multiplex PCR; TCRdb stores in-frame clones only, minus some. The sample contains more than 200,000 clones, approximately 82% of which appear only once. The sequencing sample was made of peripheral blood. These receptors all stem from a man between 35 and 55 years old with active or convalescent COVID-19.

The V call is TRBV19, the J call TRBJ1-2; TRBD1 aligns across 7 bases. CDR3 length equals 14 residues. In germline, CDR1 is LNHDA, CDR2 SQIVND (reference sequence). V lost 3 bases and J lost 7; bases outside the gene matches: 8. The CDR3, as DNA: TGTGCCAGTAGTATCGACAGGGCGGGAGGTGGCTACACCTTC. Encoded protein: CASSIDRAGGGYTF. Combining the CDR3 with reference TRBV19 and TRBJ1-2 gives the whole variable domain DGGITQSPKYLFRKEGQNVTLSCEQNLNHDAMYWYRQDPGQGLRLIYYSQIVNDFQKGDIAEGYSVSREKKESFPLTVTSAQKNPTAFYLCASSIDRAGGGYTFGSGTRLTVV.

This chain connects TRBV19 to TRBJ1-2; D unclear. Trimming took 0 bases from V and 5 from J, leaving 7 bases between them. Germline CDR1 reads LNHDA; CDR2 reads SQIVND (reference sequence). This CDR3 has 13 residues. CDR3 sequence: CASSIDLQYGYTF. As DNA, the CDR3 is TGTGCCAGTAGTATAGATCTACAGTATGGCTACACCTTC.

This chain links TRBV5-1 with TRBJ2-3; possibly TRBD1 for D (6 bases). V lost 4 bases and J 1 base, leaving 13 bases between the germline ends. Germline V gene lookup returns CDR1 SGHRS and CDR2 YFSETQ. This CDR3 is 15 amino acids long. The CDR3 DNA reads as TGCGCCAGCAGCAAACAGGGCCCAGGCACAGATACGCAGTATTTT. Its protein product is CASSKQGPGTDTQYF. The full variable domain, rest sourced from reference TRBV5-1 and TRBJ2-3, is KAGVTQTPRYLIKTRGQQVTLSCSPISGHRSVSWYQQTPGQGLQFLFEYFSETQRNKGNFPGRFSGRQFSNSRSEMNVSTLELGDSALYLCASSKQGPGTDTQYFGPGTRLTVL.

This clone was observed a single time. This chain uses TRBV5-6 with TRBJ1-4, with D possibly matching TRBD1 (6 bases). In germline, CDR1 is SGHDT, CDR2 YYEEEE. This CDR3 has 13 amino acids. V was shortened by 5 bases and J by 7 bases, with 12 bases between the two germline ends. The DNA of the CDR3 is TGTGCCAGCAGGCCTCAGGGGACTGAAAAACTGTTTTTT. Protein sequence: CASRPQGTEKLFF.

This chain links TRBV6-5 with TRBJ2-1; 8 bases are shared with TRBD2. Germline CDR1 and CDR2: MNHEY and SVGAGI. There are 13 residues in the CDR3. V shed 7 bases and J 3 bases; nucleotides not matched to a gene: 2. CDR3 sequence reads: CASTGLDYNEQFF. DNA for the CDR3: TGTGCCAGCACGGGACTAGACTACAATGAGCAGTTCTTC.

The chain carries TRBV7-9 and TRBJ1-2; D unresolved. Trimming pared 5 bases from V and 5 bases from J, leaving 12 bases between. Germline V gene sequence: CDR1 SEHNR, CDR2 FQNEAQ (reference sequence). The CDR3 sequence is 13 residues long. Written as DNA, the CDR3 is TGTGCCAGCAGCGAGGGAAGAGGGTATGGCTACACCTTC. Amino acid sequence: CASSEGRGYGYTF. Looking up the rest from reference TRBV7-9 and TRBJ1-2 gives the full variable domain: DTGVSQNPRHKITKRGQNVTFRCDPISEHNRLYWYRQTLGQGPEFLTYFQNEAQLEKSRLLSDRFSAERPKGSFSTLEIQRTEQGDSAMYLCASSEGRGYGYTFGSGTRLTVV.

The chain carries TRBV7-9 and TRBJ1-1; D might be TRBD1 (5 bases). The V and J ends lost 0 bases and 4 bases respectively, with 15 bases between them. This CDR3 region has 16 residues. Germline values: CDR1 SEHNR, CDR2 FQNEAQ (reference sequence). The CDR3 coding sequence is TGTGCCAGCAGCTTAGCGCCGGCCAGGGTGGGCACTGAAGCTTTCTTT. Translating gives CASSLAPARVGTEAFF.

V and J are TRBV20-1 and TRBJ2-7, with TRBD2 matching over 15 bases. Per the germline V gene, CDR1 is DFQATT and CDR2 is SNEGSKA (reference sequence). CDR3 size: 16 residues. V shed 3 bases, J shed 0 bases, and the junction held 3 bases outside the gene matches. The CDR3 coding sequence is TGCAGTGCTAGTAAGGGACTAGCGGGAGGCTCCTACGAGCAGTACTTC. Residues: CSASKGLAGGSYEQYF.

DNA of the CDR3: TGTGCCAGCAGTTCACCCTTTGGGGGCAGCTACGAGCAGTACTTC. Translated, it gives CASSSPFGGSYEQYF. The chain couples TRBV6-6 to TRBJ2-7, with TRBD1 as a possible D gene (6 bases). This CDR3 is 15 amino acids long. The germline CDR1 and CDR2 sequences are MNHNY and SVGAGI (reference sequence). The ends were cut back, 4 bases at V and 3 bases at J, with 16 bases in the middle.

The rearrangement uses TRBV4-1 and TRBJ1-2; 11 positions agree with TRBD1. CDR1 MGHRA and CDR2 YSYEKL come from the germline V gene. The V gene end was trimmed by 1 base and the J gene end by 4 bases; junction bases not matched to a gene: 8. The CDR3 loop spans 17 amino acids. The CDR3 coding sequence is TGCGCCAGCAGCCAAGGATCGGGGACAGGGGGTCTCTATGGCTACACCTTC. This gives the protein CASSQGSGTGGLYGYTF.

This sequence joins TRBV28 and TRBJ2-7; weak D call: TRBD1 (5 bases). Germline V gives CDR1 MDHEN, CDR2 SYDVKM. The CDR3 totals 14 residues. V lost 5 bases to trimming and J lost 3 bases, with 14 bases between them. The CDR3, as DNA: TGTGCCAGCAGTCTTCCCGCTGACAGCTACGAGCAGTACTTC. Protein product: CASSLPADSYEQYF. The full variable domain, with the rest looked up from reference TRBV28 and TRBJ2-7, is DVKVTQSSRYLVKRTGEKVFLECVQDMDHENMFWYRQDPGLGLRLIYFSYDVKMKEKGDIPEGYSVSREKKERFSLILESASTNQTSMYLCASSLPADSYEQYFGPGTRLTVT.

The chain links TRBV3-1 (or the pseudogene TRBV3-2) to TRBJ1-2; D is uncertain. Germline CDR1 is LGHDT and CDR2 is YNNKEL (reference sequence). The CDR3 length is 12 residues. V was clipped by 0 bases and J by 7 bases, with 6 bases between them. This CDR3 reads CASSQDLGGYTF. CDR3 DNA: TGTGCCAGCAGCCAAGATCTCGGTGGCTACACCTTC.

The chain is built from TRBV2 and TRBJ1-5; 9 positions match TRBD1. The CDR3 totals 15 residues. Unmatched junction bases numbered 4, after V lost 6 bases and J lost 1 base. Germline values: CDR1 SNHLY, CDR2 FYNNEI. The CDR3 DNA is TGTGCCAGCAGAAAACAGGGGGCGAGCAATCAGCCCCAGCATTTT. It translates to CASRKQGASNQPQHF.

The rearrangement links TRBV4-1 to TRBJ2-2; 11 bases align to TRBD2. This CDR3 contains 16 residues. Germline trimming cut 3 bases from V and 7 bases from J; bases unmatched to any gene: 7. Germline lookup yields CDR1 MGHRA and CDR2 YSYEKL. CDR3 nucleotides: TGCGCCAGCAGCCAGGCTAGCGGGGGGCCGTACGGGGAGCTGTTTTTT. This sequence encodes CASSQASGGPYGELFF.

The chain uses TRBV7-9 and TRBJ1-3; TRBD1 aligns across 10 bases. After removal of 5 bases from V and 8 bases from J, the junction contained 6 bases not matched to a gene. The CDR3 covers 14 residues. Germline-derived CDR1 and CDR2 are SEHNR and FQNEAQ (reference sequence). CDR3 sequence (DNA): TGTGCCAGCAGCCAAAGACAGGGGGCGGACACCATATATTTT. It is translated as CASSQRQGADTIYF.